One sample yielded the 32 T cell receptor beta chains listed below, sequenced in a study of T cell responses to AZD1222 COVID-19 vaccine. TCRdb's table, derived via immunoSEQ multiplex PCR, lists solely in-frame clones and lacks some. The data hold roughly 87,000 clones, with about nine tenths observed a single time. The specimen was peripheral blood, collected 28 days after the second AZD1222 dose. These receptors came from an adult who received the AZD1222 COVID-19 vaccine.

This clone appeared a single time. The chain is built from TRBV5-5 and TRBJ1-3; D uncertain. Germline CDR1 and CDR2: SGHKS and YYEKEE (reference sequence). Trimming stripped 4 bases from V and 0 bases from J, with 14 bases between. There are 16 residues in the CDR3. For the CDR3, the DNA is TGTGCCAGCAGCCCAGACGACTTAGTCTCTGGAAACACCATATATTTT. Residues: CASSPDDLVSGNTIYF.

The CDR3: CASSQDSRDLNYGYTF. The DNA for the CDR3 is TGCGCCAGCAGCCAAGATTCCCGGGACTTAAACTATGGCTACACCTTC. The chain joins TRBV4-1 to TRBJ1-2; tentative D call: TRBD1 (5 bases). This CDR3 is 16 amino acids long. The V gene lost 0 bases and the J gene lost 2 bases, with 13 bases spanning the gap. Germline assignment: CDR1 MGHRA and CDR2 YSYEKL.

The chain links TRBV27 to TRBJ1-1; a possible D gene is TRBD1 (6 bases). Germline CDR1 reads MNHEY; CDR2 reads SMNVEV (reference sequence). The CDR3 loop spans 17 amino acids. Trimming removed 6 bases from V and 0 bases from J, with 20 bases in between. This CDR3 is CASSAHWGPLMNTEAFF. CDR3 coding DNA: TGTGCCAGCAGCGCGCATTGGGGGCCTTTAATGAACACTGAAGCTTTCTTT.

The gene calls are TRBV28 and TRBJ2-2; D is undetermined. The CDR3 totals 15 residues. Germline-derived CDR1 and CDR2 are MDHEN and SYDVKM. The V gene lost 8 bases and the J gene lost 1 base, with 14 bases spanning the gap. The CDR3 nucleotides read TGTGCCAGCTATGGATCTTTCCTGAACACCGGGGAGCTGTTTTTT. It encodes CASYGSFLNTGELFF.

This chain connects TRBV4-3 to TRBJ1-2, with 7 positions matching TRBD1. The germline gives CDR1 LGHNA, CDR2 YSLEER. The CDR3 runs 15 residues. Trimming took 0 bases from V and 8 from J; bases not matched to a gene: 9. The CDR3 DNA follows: TGCGCCAGCAGCCAAGACTTTAGGACAGGTCTCGGCTACACCTTC. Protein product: CASSQDFRTGLGYTF.

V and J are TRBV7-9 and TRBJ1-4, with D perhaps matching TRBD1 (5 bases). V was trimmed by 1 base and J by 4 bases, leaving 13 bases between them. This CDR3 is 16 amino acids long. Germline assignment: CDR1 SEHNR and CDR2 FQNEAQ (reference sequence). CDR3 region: CASSLGPAGSNEKLFF. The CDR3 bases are TGTGCCAGCAGCTTAGGTCCAGCAGGGAGTAATGAAAAACTGTTTTTT.

The DNA for the CDR3 is TGTGCCAGCAGCTTACGACAGGGAAACACCGGGGAGCTGTTTTTT. Translation gives CASSLRQGNTGELFF. This chain uses TRBV11-3 with TRBJ2-2, with 7 bases matching TRBD1. Trimming took 2 bases from V and 2 from J; bases not matched to a gene: 2. The germline CDR1 and CDR2 sequences are SGHNT and YENEEA. This CDR3 comprises 15 residues.

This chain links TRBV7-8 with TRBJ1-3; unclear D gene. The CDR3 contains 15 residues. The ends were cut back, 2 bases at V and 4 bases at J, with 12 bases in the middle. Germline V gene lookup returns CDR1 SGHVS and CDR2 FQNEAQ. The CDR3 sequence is CASSLKWGSGNTIYF. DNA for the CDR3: TGTGCCAGCAGCTTAAAATGGGGATCGGGAAACACCATATATTTT.

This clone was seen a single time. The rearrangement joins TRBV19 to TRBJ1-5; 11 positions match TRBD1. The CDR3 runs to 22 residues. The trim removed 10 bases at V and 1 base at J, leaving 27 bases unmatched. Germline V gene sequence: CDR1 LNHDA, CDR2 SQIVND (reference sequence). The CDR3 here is CATTGFIGTWDRGRLSNQPQHF. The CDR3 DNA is TGTGCCACCACAGGTTTTATCGGGACCTGGGACAGGGGGAGATTGAGCAATCAGCCCCAGCATTTT.

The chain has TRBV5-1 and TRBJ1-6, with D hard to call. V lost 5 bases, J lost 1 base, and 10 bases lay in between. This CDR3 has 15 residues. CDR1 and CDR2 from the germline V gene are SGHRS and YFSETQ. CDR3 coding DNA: TGCGCCAGCAGGCAGCCGGGATCCTATAATTCACCCCTCCACTTT. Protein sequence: CASRQPGSYNSPLHF.

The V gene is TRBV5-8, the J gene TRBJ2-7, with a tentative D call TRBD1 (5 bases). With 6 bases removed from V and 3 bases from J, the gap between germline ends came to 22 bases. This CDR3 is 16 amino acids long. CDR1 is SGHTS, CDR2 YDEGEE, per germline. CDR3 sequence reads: CASTSSYYRQSYEQYF. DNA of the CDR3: TGTGCCAGCACATCGTCATATTACAGGCAAAGCTACGAGCAGTACTTC.

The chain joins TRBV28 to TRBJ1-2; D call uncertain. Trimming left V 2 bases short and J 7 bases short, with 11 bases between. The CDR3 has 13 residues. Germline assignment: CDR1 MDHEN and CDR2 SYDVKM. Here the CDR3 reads CASSLNSLAGYTF. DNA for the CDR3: TGTGCCAGCAGTTTAAATTCGTTGGCTGGCTACACCTTC.

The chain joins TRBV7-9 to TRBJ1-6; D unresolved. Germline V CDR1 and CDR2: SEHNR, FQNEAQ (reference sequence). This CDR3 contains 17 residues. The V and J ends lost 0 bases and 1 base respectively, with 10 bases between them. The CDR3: CASSLALMGSYNSPLHF. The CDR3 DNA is TGTGCCAGCAGCTTAGCGCTTATGGGTTCCTATAATTCACCCCTCCACTTT.

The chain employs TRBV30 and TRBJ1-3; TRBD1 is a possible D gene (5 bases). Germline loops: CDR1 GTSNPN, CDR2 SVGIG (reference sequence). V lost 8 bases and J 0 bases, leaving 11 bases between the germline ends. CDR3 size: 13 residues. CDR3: CAGGADSGNTIYF. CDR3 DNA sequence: TGTGCCGGAGGGGCGGACTCTGGAAACACCATATATTTT.

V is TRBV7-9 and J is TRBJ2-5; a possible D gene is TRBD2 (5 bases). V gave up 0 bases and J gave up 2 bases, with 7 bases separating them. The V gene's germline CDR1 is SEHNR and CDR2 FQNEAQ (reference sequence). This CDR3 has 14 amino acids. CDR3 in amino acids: CASSLASGQETQYF. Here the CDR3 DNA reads TGTGCCAGCAGCTTAGCCAGCGGACAAGAGACCCAGTACTTC.

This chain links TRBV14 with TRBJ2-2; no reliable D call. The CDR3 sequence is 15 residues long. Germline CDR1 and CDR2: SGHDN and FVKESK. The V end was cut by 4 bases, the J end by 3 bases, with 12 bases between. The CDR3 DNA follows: TGTGCCAGCAGCCTTCTCGGCGCCCACACCGGGGAGCTGTTTTTT. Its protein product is CASSLLGAHTGELFF.

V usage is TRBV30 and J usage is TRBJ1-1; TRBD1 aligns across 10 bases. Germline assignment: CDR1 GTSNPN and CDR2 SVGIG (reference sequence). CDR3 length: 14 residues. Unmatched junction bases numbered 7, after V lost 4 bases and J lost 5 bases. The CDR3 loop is CAWTSGQGLTEAFF. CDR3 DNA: TGTGCCTGGACCTCGGGACAGGGGTTAACTGAAGCTTTCTTT.

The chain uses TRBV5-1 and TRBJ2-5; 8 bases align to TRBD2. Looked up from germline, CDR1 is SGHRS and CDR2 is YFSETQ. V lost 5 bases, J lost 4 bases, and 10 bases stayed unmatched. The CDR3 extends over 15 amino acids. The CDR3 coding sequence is TGCGCCAGCAGTCCAACCTCGGGGGGGCTAGAGACCCAGTACTTC. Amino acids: CASSPTSGGLETQYF.

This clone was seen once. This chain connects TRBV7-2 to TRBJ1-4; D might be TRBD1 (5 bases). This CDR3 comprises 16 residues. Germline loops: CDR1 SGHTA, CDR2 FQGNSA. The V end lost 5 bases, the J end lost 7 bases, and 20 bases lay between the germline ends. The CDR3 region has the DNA TGTGCCAGCAGCCCTAGACGGGGGAGGGGTGGTGAAAAACTGTTTTTT. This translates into CASSPRRGRGGEKLFF.

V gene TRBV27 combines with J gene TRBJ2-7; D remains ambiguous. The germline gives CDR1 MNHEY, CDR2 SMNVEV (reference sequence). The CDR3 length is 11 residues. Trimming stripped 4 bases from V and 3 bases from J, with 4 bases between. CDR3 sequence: CASSYGYEQYF. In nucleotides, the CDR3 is TGTGCCAGCAGTTATGGCTACGAGCAGTACTTC.

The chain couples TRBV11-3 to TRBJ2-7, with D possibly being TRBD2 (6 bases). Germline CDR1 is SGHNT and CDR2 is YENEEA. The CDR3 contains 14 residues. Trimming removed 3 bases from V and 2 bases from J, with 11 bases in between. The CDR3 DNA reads TGTGCCAGCAGCTTCGGCGGGGCGCCCTACGAGCAGTACTTC. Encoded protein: CASSFGGAPYEQYF.

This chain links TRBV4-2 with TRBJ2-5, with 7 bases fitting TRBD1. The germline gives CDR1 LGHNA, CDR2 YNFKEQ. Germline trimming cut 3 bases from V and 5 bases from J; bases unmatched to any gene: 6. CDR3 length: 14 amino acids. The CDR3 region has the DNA TGTGCCAGCAGCCAGAGACAGGGTCCGGAGACCCAGTACTTC. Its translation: CASSQRQGPETQYF.

The CDR3, as DNA: TGTGCCAGCAGCTTGAGACAGGGAGGCTCTGGAAACACCATATATTTT. It yields the protein CASSLRQGGSGNTIYF. This chain uses TRBV5-8 with TRBJ1-3; 7 bases are a match to TRBD1. Germline V gives CDR1 SGHTS, CDR2 YDEGEE. V was clipped by 1 base and J by 0 bases; unmatched bases: 4. There are 16 residues in the CDR3.

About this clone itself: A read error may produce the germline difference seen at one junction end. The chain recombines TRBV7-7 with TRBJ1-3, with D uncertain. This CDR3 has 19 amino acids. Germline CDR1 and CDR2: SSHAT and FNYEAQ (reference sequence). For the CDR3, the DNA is TGTGCTAGCAGCTTAGGCCAAGGGCGGACGAAAAGCTCTGGAAACACCATATATTTT. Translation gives CASSLGQGRTKSSGNTIYF.

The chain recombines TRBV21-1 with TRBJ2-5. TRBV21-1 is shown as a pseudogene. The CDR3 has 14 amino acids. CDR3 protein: CASSTLRNRETQYF. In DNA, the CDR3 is TGTGCCAGCAGCACTCTCCGAAATCGAGAGACCCAGTACTTC.

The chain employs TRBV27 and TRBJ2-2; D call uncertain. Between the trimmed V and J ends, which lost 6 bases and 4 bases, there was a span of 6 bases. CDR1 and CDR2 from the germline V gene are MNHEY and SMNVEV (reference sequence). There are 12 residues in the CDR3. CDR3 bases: TGTGCCAGCAGGGGGTTCACCGGGGAGCTGTTTTTT. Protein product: CASRGFTGELFF.

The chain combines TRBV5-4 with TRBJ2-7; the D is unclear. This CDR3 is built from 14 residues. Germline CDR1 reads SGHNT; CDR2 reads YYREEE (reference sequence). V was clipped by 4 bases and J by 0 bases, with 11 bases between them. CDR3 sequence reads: CASSVTESSYEQYF. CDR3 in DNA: TGTGCCAGCAGCGTGACGGAAAGCTCCTACGAGCAGTACTTC.

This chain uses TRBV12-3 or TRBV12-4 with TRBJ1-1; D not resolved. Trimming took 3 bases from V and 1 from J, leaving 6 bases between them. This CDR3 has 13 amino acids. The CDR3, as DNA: TGTGCCAGCAGTTTGTGGGGGAACACTGAAGCTTTCTTT. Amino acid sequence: CASSLWGNTEAFF.

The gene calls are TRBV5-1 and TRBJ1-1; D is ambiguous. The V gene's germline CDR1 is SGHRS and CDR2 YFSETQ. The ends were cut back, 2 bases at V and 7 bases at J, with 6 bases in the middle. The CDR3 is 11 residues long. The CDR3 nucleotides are TGCGCCAGCAGCTTCCGTGATGAAGCTTTCTTT. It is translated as CASSFRDEAFF.

CDR3 DNA sequence: TGTGCCAGCACTCCGTCAGGGTATTCACCCCTCCACTTT. Protein sequence: CASTPSGYSPLHF. The rearrangement joins TRBV12-3 or TRBV12-4 to TRBJ1-6; D is possibly TRBD1 (5 bases). This CDR3 has 13 residues. Deletions cut 7 bases from V and 8 bases from J, with 12 bases between.

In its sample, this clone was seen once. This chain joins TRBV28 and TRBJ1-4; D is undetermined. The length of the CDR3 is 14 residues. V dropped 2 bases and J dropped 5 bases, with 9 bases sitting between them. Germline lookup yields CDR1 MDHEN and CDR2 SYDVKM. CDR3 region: CASSLSRWNEKLFF. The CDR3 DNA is TGTGCCAGCAGTTTAAGCCGGTGGAATGAAAAACTGTTTTTT.

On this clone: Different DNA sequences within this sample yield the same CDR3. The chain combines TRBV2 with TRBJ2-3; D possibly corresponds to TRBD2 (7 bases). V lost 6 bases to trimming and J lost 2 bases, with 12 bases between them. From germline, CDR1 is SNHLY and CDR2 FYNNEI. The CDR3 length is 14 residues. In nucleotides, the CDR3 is TGTGCCAGCAGGCGGGGGCCCTCCACAGATACGCAGTATTTT. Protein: CASRRGPSTDTQYF. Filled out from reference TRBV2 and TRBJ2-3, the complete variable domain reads EPEVTQTPSHQVTQMGQEVILRCVPISNHLYFYWYRQILGQKVEFLVSFYNNEISEKSEIFDDQFSVERPDGSNFTLKIRSTKLEDSAMYFCASRRGPSTDTQYFGPGTRLTVL.